These T cell receptor beta chains were read from a single sample in a study of OX40 agonist ivuxolimab in advanced cancers. TCRdb's copy holds only in-frame clones and misses some; the assay was immunoSEQ multiplex PCR. The repertoire consists of some 50,000 clones, with 88% occurring once and the leading ten covering approximately 1.5%. The material sequenced was CD4+ or CD8+ T cells sorted from blood, taken in a trial of the OX40 agonist ivuxolimab. The origin of the receptors is an adult with an advanced solid tumor such as melanoma, head and neck, liver or kidney cancer. Each CDR3 is given without its conserved first and last residue. The order of the fields is V gene, J gene, CDR3 protein.

v_call: TRBV6-5; j_call: TRBJ1-1; cdr3_aa: ASSLDRVKTEAF
v_call: TRBV30; j_call: TRBJ1-6; cdr3_aa: AWRPFRGRNNSPLH
v_call: TRBV28; j_call: TRBJ1-1; cdr3_aa: ASSQMDPKAF
v_call: TRBV5-1; j_call: TRBJ2-5; cdr3_aa: ASSRETQY
v_call: TRBV18; j_call: TRBJ1-4; cdr3_aa: ASSRGLALFTEKLF
v_call: TRBV6-1; j_call: TRBJ1-1; cdr3_aa: ASSRVEAF
v_call: TRBV28; j_call: TRBJ1-4; cdr3_aa: ASSLSRVRGEKLF
v_call: TRBV5-6; j_call: TRBJ1-2; cdr3_aa: ASSLGSTGVYGYT
v_call: TRBV4-1; j_call: TRBJ1-5; cdr3_aa: ASSQGSNQPQH
v_call: TRBV11-2; j_call: TRBJ2-6; cdr3_aa: ASSFLVTGANVLT
v_call: TRBV28; j_call: TRBJ1-5; cdr3_aa: ASSPNQPQH
v_call: TRBV28; j_call: TRBJ1-6; cdr3_aa: ASSLGSIKGPLH
v_call: TRBV27; j_call: TRBJ2-1; cdr3_aa: ASSLTGQGSYEQF
v_call: TRBV6-1; j_call: TRBJ2-7; cdr3_aa: ASSTTGAGYEQY
v_call: TRBV6-5; j_call: TRBJ2-7; cdr3_aa: ASSYSWKGGYEQY
v_call: TRBV5-1; j_call: TRBJ2-7; cdr3_aa: ASSFWTGREQY
v_call: TRBV7-6; j_call: TRBJ2-5; cdr3_aa: ASRTSPGGVETQY
v_call: TRBV28; j_call: TRBJ1-2; cdr3_aa: ATTGGWNYGYT
v_call: TRBV7-3; j_call: TRBJ2-7; cdr3_aa: ASSPGGGREQY
v_call: TRBV5-4; j_call: TRBJ2-2; cdr3_aa: ASSPKTGFDTGELF
v_call: TRBV9; j_call: TRBJ1-1; cdr3_aa: ASSLAQGNTEAF
v_call: TRBV9; j_call: TRBJ1-1; cdr3_aa: ASSAQGWSTEAF
v_call: TRBV2; j_call: TRBJ2-7; cdr3_aa: ASRGVGTEAYEQY
v_call: TRBV29-1; j_call: TRBJ2-7; cdr3_aa: SVVGSTYEQY
v_call: TRBV21-1; j_call: TRBJ2-7; cdr3_aa: ASSKMGGRGSYEQY
v_call: TRBV29-1; j_call: TRBJ2-3; cdr3_aa: SVGREGTDTQY
v_call: TRBV12-5; j_call: TRBJ2-3; cdr3_aa: ASGLLDSSTDTQY
v_call: TRBV5-5; j_call: TRBJ2-1; cdr3_aa: ASSSGTGVYNEQF
v_call: TRBV28; j_call: TRBJ1-1; cdr3_aa: ASRSELMNTEAF
v_call: TRBV18; j_call: TRBJ1-2; cdr3_aa: ASSPPGPGGYGYT
v_call: TRBV5-5; j_call: TRBJ2-7; cdr3_aa: ASSPLGETSYEQY
v_call: TRBV6-1; j_call: TRBJ2-1; cdr3_aa: ASSLQGSSYNEQF
v_call: TRBV5-1; j_call: TRBJ1-2; cdr3_aa: ASSPGQGVGGYT
v_call: TRBV20-1; j_call: TRBJ1-2; cdr3_aa: SAGSNYGYT
v_call: TRBV7-8; j_call: TRBJ2-1; cdr3_aa: ASSLLAGGELHEQF
v_call: TRBV7-8; j_call: TRBJ2-7; cdr3_aa: ASKQQGAADEQY
v_call: TRBV6-1; j_call: TRBJ2-3; cdr3_aa: ASNPGGGPTDTQY
v_call: TRBV5-6; j_call: TRBJ2-3; cdr3_aa: ASSLVSGGRTDTQY
v_call: TRBV18; j_call: TRBJ2-5; cdr3_aa: ASSPRDSQETQY
v_call: TRBV10-2; j_call: TRBJ1-5; cdr3_aa: ASKATGESPQH
v_call: TRBV27; j_call: TRBJ2-2; cdr3_aa: ASSSAGTNTGELF
v_call: TRBV9; j_call: TRBJ1-1; cdr3_aa: ASSSTGMAMNTEAF
v_call: TRBV5-5; j_call: TRBJ2-7; cdr3_aa: ASSPPVRGSYEQY
v_call: TRBV9; j_call: TRBJ2-1; cdr3_aa: ASSVSSLSSYNEQF
v_call: TRBV5-1; j_call: TRBJ1-5; cdr3_aa: ASSVEGGGNQPQH
v_call: TRBV4-2; j_call: TRBJ1-6; cdr3_aa: ASSRDGRPDSPLH
v_call: TRBV7-9; j_call: TRBJ2-6; cdr3_aa: ASSLGGGSGANVLT
v_call: TRBV5-1; j_call: TRBJ2-2; cdr3_aa: ASSLTSGKTGELF
v_call: TRBV18; j_call: TRBJ1-1; cdr3_aa: ASSPQRGNTEAF
v_call: TRBV5-1; j_call: TRBJ1-2; cdr3_aa: ASSLTSEAYGYT
v_call: TRBV10-1; j_call: TRBJ2-4; cdr3_aa: ASSEDGLKNIQY
v_call: TRBV2; j_call: TRBJ2-1; cdr3_aa: ASRASYNEQF
v_call: TRBV15; j_call: TRBJ1-1; cdr3_aa: ATSRERGSPEAF
v_call: TRBV2; j_call: TRBJ2-7; cdr3_aa: ATRGGLEPREQY